One sample yielded the 28 T cell receptor beta chains listed below, sequenced in a study of cytomegalovirus exposure and HLA in healthy donors. Primers for the PCR totalled 60 Vbeta and 13 Jbeta. The assay was immunoSEQ multiplex PCR, and TCRdb's table has in-frame clones only and misses some. The sample contains over 65,000 clones, around 80% of which appear only once. Sequencing was performed on PBMCs. These receptors were obtained from a man between 40 and 49 years old in good health and CMV-seronegative.

This chain connects TRBV5-1 to TRBJ2-3; perhaps TRBD2 as D (5 bases). Germline V gives CDR1 SGHRS, CDR2 YFSETQ. Trimming stripped 0 bases from V and 0 bases from J, with 8 bases between. CDR3 length equals 15 residues. CDR3 protein: CASSLALASTDTQYF. DNA for the CDR3: TGCGCCAGCAGCTTGGCGCTAGCAAGCACAGATACGCAGTATTTT.

This chain joins TRBV27 and TRBJ2-5; D possibly corresponds to TRBD2 (5 bases). The CDR3 consists of 13 residues. Trimming removed 6 bases at V and 2 bases at J, with 10 bases between. Germline CDR1 reads MNHEY; CDR2 reads SMNVEV (reference sequence). CDR3 amino acids: CASRRTGQETQYF. CDR3 DNA sequence: TGTGCCAGCAGAAGGACGGGGCAAGAGACCCAGTACTTC.

The chain joins TRBV27 to TRBJ1-6; TRBD1 is a possible D gene (5 bases). CDR1 MNHEY and CDR2 SMNVEV come from the germline V gene (reference sequence). V shed 8 bases and J shed 1 base, with 12 bases lying between them. There are 15 residues in the CDR3. The CDR3, as DNA: TGTGCCAGCCTGCGGGACCGGTCCTATAATTCACCCCTCCACTTT. Encoded protein: CASLRDRSYNSPLHF.

The chain employs TRBV4-1 and TRBJ2-1, with 8 bases lining up with TRBD1. Germline-derived CDR1 and CDR2 are MGHRA and YSYEKL. The CDR3 sequence is 15 residues long. Losses at the gene ends were 5 bases for V and 4 bases for J; bases not matched to a gene: 7. The CDR3 loop is CASSSRGPSYNEQFF. Written as DNA, the CDR3 is TGCGCCAGCAGCTCCAGGGGGCCTTCATACAATGAGCAGTTCTTC.

This clone was seen only once. The J gene is TRBJ1-6, the V gene TRBV2; D not certain. V lost 3 bases and J 10 bases, leaving 13 bases between the germline ends. The CDR3 consists of 14 residues. The germline gives CDR1 SNHLY, CDR2 FYNNEI. In DNA, the CDR3 is TGTGCCAGCAGTGAGCCCCCCACGGGGTCACCCCTCCACTTT. Amino acid sequence: CASSEPPTGSPLHF.

V is TRBV6-5 and J is TRBJ1-2; D ambiguous. V gave up 6 bases and J gave up 0 bases, with 11 bases separating them. The CDR3 is made up of 14 amino acids. Germline V gives CDR1 MNHEY, CDR2 SVGAGI. Here the CDR3 reads CASRKQVSNYGYTF. The CDR3 DNA reads as TGTGCCAGCAGGAAACAAGTTTCTAACTATGGCTACACCTTC.

The CDR3 spells CASSLYRGADPYEQYF. CDR3 coding DNA: TGTGCCAGCAGCTTATATCGGGGGGCGGATCCCTACGAGCAGTACTTC. V is TRBV7-9 and J is TRBJ2-5; D possibly corresponds to TRBD2 (7 bases). The J call may be incorrect, as the DNA end agrees better with TRBJ2-7. Germline V gene lookup returns CDR1 SEHNR and CDR2 FQNEAQ (reference sequence). This CDR3 spans 16 amino acids.

The chain combines TRBV2 with TRBJ2-5; D is ambiguous. V was cut by 8 bases and J by 4 bases, with 14 bases left in between. CDR1 is SNHLY, CDR2 FYNNEI, per germline. The CDR3 is 13 amino acids. CDR3 coding DNA: TGTGCCAGCCTACTGTCCTACCCAGAGACCCAGTACTTC. Translating it yields CASLLSYPETQYF.

The rearrangement uses TRBV18 and TRBJ2-5, with 11 bases that match TRBD2. V trimming: 3 bases; J trimming: 2 bases; junction bases outside the gene matches: 20. The CDR3 is 21 amino acids. Germline lookup yields CDR1 KGHSH and CDR2 LQKENI. Written as DNA, the CDR3 is TGTGCCAGCTCACCCTCAACCCGGCTAGCGGGGGGCCTGGACCGACAAGAGACCCAGTACTTC. Encoded protein: CASSPSTRLAGGLDRQETQYF.

The chain employs TRBV7-3 and TRBJ2-1, with 9 positions matching TRBD2. Germline V CDR1 and CDR2: SGHTA, FQGTGA. The CDR3 totals 14 residues. Trimming took 5 bases from V and 5 from J; bases not matched to a gene: 4. The CDR3 loop is CASSRSGGNNEQFF. The CDR3 DNA reads TGTGCCAGCAGCAGGAGCGGGGGGAACAATGAGCAGTTCTTC.

A remark on this clone: Compared with germline, one end of the junction differs, possibly owing to a read error. The chain combines TRBV7-9 with TRBJ1-2; D remains unclear. This CDR3 has 14 residues. Germline V CDR1 and CDR2: SEHNR, FQNEAQ (reference sequence). CDR3 DNA sequence: TGTTCCAGCAGCAGGAGGGAGTTTAACTATGGCTACACCTTC. Translation gives CSSSRREFNYGYTF.

The chain joins TRBV19 to TRBJ1-2; 10 bases fit TRBD1. With V trimmed by 4 bases and J by 7 bases, 6 bases remained unmatched. This CDR3 has 14 amino acids. CDR1 and CDR2 (germline): LNHDA, SQIVND (reference sequence). This CDR3 reads CASSTRDRGRGYTF. The CDR3 region has the DNA TGTGCCAGTAGTACTCGGGACAGGGGTCGTGGCTACACCTTC.

V usage is TRBV9 and J usage is TRBJ2-1; D is unclear. This CDR3 region has 13 residues. V was clipped by 2 bases and J by 7 bases, with 10 bases between them. Germline V gives CDR1 SGDLS, CDR2 YYNGEE. The CDR3 spells CASSVPAGNEQFF. The CDR3 DNA is TGTGCCAGCAGCGTTCCCGCCGGGAATGAGCAGTTCTTC.

This clone was detected once. The chain couples TRBV6-5 to TRBJ2-1; 13 bases agree with TRBD2. CDR3 length: 16 residues. The V and J ends lost 0 bases and 10 bases, in that order; junction bases with no gene match: 6. CDR1 is MNHEY and CDR2 is SVGAGI in the germline V gene. The CDR3 is CASSYSLAGGPQEQFF. As DNA, the CDR3 is TGTGCCAGCAGTTACTCACTAGCGGGGGGGCCCCAGGAGCAGTTCTTC.

The chain uses TRBV10-2 and TRBJ1-1; TRBD1 is a possible D gene (5 bases). The CDR3 runs 16 residues. Trimming shortened V by 7 bases and J by 3 bases, and 21 bases separated the two germline ends. Germline CDR1 is WSHSY and CDR2 is SAAADI. Here the CDR3 DNA reads TGCGCCAGCATGGGGTACAGGAATGATCCCGACACTGAAGCTTTCTTT. It translates to CASMGYRNDPDTEAFF.

The rearrangement joins TRBV29-1 to TRBJ2-7, with D perhaps matching TRBD1 (5 bases). Germline V lookup: CDR1 SQVTM, CDR2 ANQGSEA. Trimming stripped 7 bases from V and 3 bases from J, with 10 bases between. This CDR3 has 11 residues. CDR3 in DNA: TGCAGCGCTCAGGGTCACTACGAGCAGTACTTC. Residues: CSAQGHYEQYF.

This sequence joins TRBV5-4 and TRBJ2-5; TRBD2 might be the D (6 bases). The V and J ends lost 0 bases and 5 bases respectively, with 8 bases between them. CDR3 size: 13 residues. Germline V lookup: CDR1 SGHNT, CDR2 YYREEE (reference sequence). The CDR3 region is CASSLAAGETQYF. Written as DNA, the CDR3 is TGTGCCAGCAGCTTGGCCGCGGGGGAGACCCAGTACTTC.

V is TRBV11-3 and J is TRBJ2-1; 9 bases are shared with TRBD2. Germline CDR1 SGHNT, CDR2 YENEEA. With 3 bases clipped from V and 6 bases from J, the junction kept 3 bases outside the gene matches. The CDR3 sequence is 14 residues long. The DNA of the CDR3 is TGTGCCAGCAGCTTGGGGACTAGCCCCAATGAGCAGTTCTTC. Protein product: CASSLGTSPNEQFF. Combining the CDR3 with reference TRBV11-3 and TRBJ2-1 gives the whole variable domain EAGVVQSPRYKIIEKKQPVAFWCNPISGHNTLYWYLQNLGQGPELLIRYENEEAVDDSQLPKDRFSAERLKGVDSTLKIQPAELGDSAVYLCASSLGTSPNEQFFGPGTRLTVL.

V gene TRBV7-2 combines with J gene TRBJ2-1; the match to TRBD1 covers 8 bases. The V segment lost 5 bases and the J segment 4 bases; nucleotides outside the gene matches: 7. The germline gives CDR1 SGHTA, CDR2 FQGNSA. The CDR3 extends over 15 amino acids. The CDR3 bases are TGTGCCAGCAGCCCTGGCAGGACAGGGTACAATGAGCAGTTCTTC. This sequence encodes CASSPGRTGYNEQFF.

The V call is TRBV18, the J call TRBJ1-5; D gene uncertain. CDR1 and CDR2 from the germline V gene are KGHSH and LQKENI. The CDR3 is made up of 16 amino acids. The V end lost 0 bases, the J end lost 7 bases, and 16 bases lay between the germline ends. Written as DNA, the CDR3 is TGTGCCAGCTCACCACCCGGAGTCGCGGCTCCCCAGCCCCAGCATTTT. Protein: CASSPPGVAAPQPQHF.

This clone turned up a few times. The V gene is TRBV18, the J gene TRBJ1-6, with 8 bases matching TRBD1. J lost 14 bases, V lost 3 bases, and 9 bases had no gene match. The CDR3 is made up of 14 amino acids. CDR1 and CDR2 from the germline V gene are KGHSH and LQKENI. CDR3 protein: CASSPDRQGFTLHF. CDR3 nucleotides: TGTGCCAGCTCACCCGACCGACAGGGGTTCACCCTCCACTTT.

The rearrangement joins TRBV19 to TRBJ2-3, with TRBD2 matching over 12 bases. With V trimmed by 6 bases and J by 1 base, 2 bases remained unmatched. Germline V CDR1 and CDR2: LNHDA, SQIVND (reference sequence). CDR3 size: 15 residues. CDR3 nucleotides: TGTGCCAGTAGCTCTAGCGGGGGGGGCACAGATACGCAGTATTTT. It is translated as CASSSSGGGTDTQYF.

The chain links TRBV6-5 to TRBJ2-7, with TRBD1 identical over 9 bases. Germline lookup yields CDR1 MNHEY and CDR2 SVGAGI. V shed 7 bases, J shed 6 bases, and the junction held 13 bases outside the gene matches. The CDR3 is 15 residues long. CDR3 amino acids: CASTMKGTGWSEQYF. The CDR3 nucleotides read TGTGCCAGCACTATGAAAGGGACAGGGTGGAGCGAGCAGTACTTC.

V and J are TRBV2 and TRBJ1-5, with D possibly TRBD1 on 5 matching bases. The CDR3 runs 16 residues. Germline V gene lookup returns CDR1 SNHLY and CDR2 FYNNEI. Trimming shortened V by 6 bases and J by 7 bases, and 22 bases separated the two germline ends. Here the CDR3 DNA reads TGTGCCAGCAGAGGCATCGCGGTTGGGGCCGGGCAGCCCCAGCATTTT. Encoded protein: CASRGIAVGAGQPQHF.

This clone was seen a few times. This chain uses TRBV5-1 with TRBJ1-4; the D gene is possibly TRBD1 (6 bases). Germline CDR1 is SGHRS and CDR2 is YFSETQ. The CDR3 is made up of 18 amino acids. Trimming pared 6 bases from V and 0 bases from J, leaving 21 bases between. CDR3 amino acids: CASIPTAGEGTTNEKLFF. CDR3 sequence (DNA): TGCGCCAGCATCCCGACAGCAGGGGAGGGCACAACTAATGAAAAACTGTTTTTT.

J is TRBJ1-2 and V is TRBV29-1; D not resolved. The CDR3 sequence is 10 residues long. Per germline, CDR1 SQVTM and CDR2 ANQGSEA. The germline V and J ends were trimmed by 3 bases and 8 bases, with 7 bases remaining between them. This CDR3 is CSVETTGYTF. The CDR3 DNA is TGCAGCGTTGAGACAACCGGCTACACCTTC.

This clone has only a few counts. The chain links TRBV4-1 to TRBJ2-3; 9 positions agree with TRBD1. The CDR3 runs 14 residues. V was pared by 4 bases and J by 5 bases, with 4 bases of the junction left unmatched. Germline CDR1 and CDR2: MGHRA and YSYEKL. The CDR3: CASSPQGAKDTQYF. Written as DNA, the CDR3 is TGCGCCAGCAGCCCACAGGGGGCGAAAGATACGCAGTATTTT.

The V gene is TRBV23-1, the J gene TRBJ2-7; D perhaps matches TRBD2 (6 bases). TRBV23-1 is an ORF for which the function is uncertain. Between the trimmed V and J ends, which lost 1 base and 3 bases, there was a span of 16 bases. The CDR3 covers 16 residues. As DNA, the CDR3 is TGCGCCAGCAGTCAATATCGGGGGAAGATAGGCTACGAGCAGTACTTC. It specifies CASSQYRGKIGYEQYF.